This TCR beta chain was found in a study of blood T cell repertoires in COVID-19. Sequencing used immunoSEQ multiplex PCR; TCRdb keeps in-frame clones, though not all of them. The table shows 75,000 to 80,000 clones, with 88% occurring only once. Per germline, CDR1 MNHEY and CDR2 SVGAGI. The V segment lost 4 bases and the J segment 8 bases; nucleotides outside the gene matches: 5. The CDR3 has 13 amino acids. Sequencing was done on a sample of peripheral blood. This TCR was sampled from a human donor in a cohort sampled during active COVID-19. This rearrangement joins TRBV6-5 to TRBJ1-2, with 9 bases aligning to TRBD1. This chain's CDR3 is CASSLQGADGYTF. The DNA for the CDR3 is TGTGCCAGCAGTTTACAGGGGGCGGACGGCTACACCTTC.